This T cell receptor (beta chain) originates from a study of T-cell memory formation after mild COVID-19. General study findings and limits: Cross-reactive memory seemingly joined, as some responding clones were found in pre-infection memory. Day 15 to 85 contractors were CD4/CD8 balanced; later expanders leaned CD4+.

TCRdb reprocessed the 5' RACE reads with MiXCR, giving one entry per CDR3 protein. The sample has about 130,000 distinct CDR3 sequences, roughly 6% seen once. This clonotype has just a few counts. Its target is not known. CDR1 is KGHSH and CDR2 is LQKENI in the germline V gene. The CDR3 length is 16 residues. V dropped 3 bases and J dropped 8 bases, with 20 bases sitting between them. The receptor was derived from an adult woman who had mild COVID-19 (a few samples of this study predate the infection). Cell type and time point are not known. V and J are TRBV18 and TRBJ2-1; D ambiguous. The sample comprised PBMCs or a T cell subset sorted from them (not recorded which). This CDR3 is CASSPSQTRPRDEQFF. The DNA of the CDR3 is TGTGCCAGCTCACCTTCCCAGACACGCCCAAGGGATGAGCAGTTCTTC.